This TCR beta chain was sequenced for a study of blood T cells in healthy people across ages (dated by TCRdb to about 2015). Context from the whole study: In model experiments, roughly one uniquely barcoded TCR beta cDNA molecule per two T cells was captured by template switching. Using deep sequencing normalized with unique cDNA molecular identifiers, the study measured how TCR beta repertoire diversity changes with age. The donors were split into four age groups: young (average 16 years), middle-aged (39), aged (62) and long-lived (approximately 80). To avoid experimental bias, donors of different ages were distributed randomly across sequencing lanes. For two donors (one aged 18 to 30 and one aged 80 or older), the study analyzed two additional independent replicas of 1 million unique cDNA reads from the same blood draw. The study at large found these results: There was a strong correlation between observed TCR beta diversity and the percentage of naive T cells measured by flow cytometry. Estimates of total diversity from one million sequenced T cells were regarded as lower bounds and underestimates. Observed TCR beta diversity per million T cells fell roughly linearly with age, and a significant reduction was already apparent by age approximately 40. Conclusive comparison of naive and antigen-experienced compartments was prevented by the profiling of bulk unsorted PBMCs. Because the CMV infection status of the donors was unknown, age-related changes in expanded clonotypes may potentially have been confounded. Compared with the aged group, more naive CD4+ T cells, fewer expanded clones and increased TCR diversity were shown by the long-lived group, suggesting age selection.

The donors were about 40 Caucasian individuals from Russia, aged roughly 6 to 100 years, who were systemically healthy. Each donor gave ten milliliters of peripheral blood, drawn into EDTA-treated Vacutainer tubes. Ficoll-Paque density-gradient centrifugation was used to isolate PBMCs, with at least 7 million per sample. Trizol reagent was used to extract total RNA from the PBMCs, yielding at least 5.5 micrograms per sample. For every donor, an aliquot of PBMCs went through flow cytometry to measure the percentages of naive CD45RAhigh/CD27high T cells. Library generation was performed with 5' RACE. The instrument was an Illumina HiSeq 2500. A second PCR of 7 to 11 cycles was run with a J-beta primer mix and a sample-barcoded 5' primer. A template-switch 5' adaptor carrying 12 random nucleotides introduced a unique molecular identifier onto each TCR beta cDNA molecule. Each sample yielded at least 2.5 million CDR3-containing paired-end reads. The Mint cDNA synthesis kit, primed by a TRBC-specific oligonucleotide, was used to synthesize first-strand cDNA from all RNA. All cDNA was treated with uracil-DNA glycosylase and then went through a first 18-cycle PCR with the universal primers M1SS and BC2_uni_R. From the authors' description of their analysis: For normalization, 1 million high-quality reads were randomly selected from each sample, with every read carrying a distinct molecular identifier. Reads with shared molecular identifiers were discarded instead of being binned into consensus sequences. MiTCR, with a Q25 quality threshold and the strictest error-elimination algorithm, was used for CDR3 identification, clonotype clustering and error correction. Lower-bound total TCR beta diversity was estimated with a nonparametric unseen species model using Euler transformation. TCRdb reran the public reads through fastp at Q25 and MiXCR, keeping productive beta chains. Entries that share a CDR3 protein sequence are merged under the most common genes and DNA. The V and J calls follow TCRdb's processing rather than the paper's. Across this sample there are hundreds of thousands of distinct CDR3 sequences, with about 62% seen only once. The ten largest clones capture 22% of the sample.

Comments on this clonotype: No antigen is known for it. Base qualities are not provided; no much larger clone lies one nucleotide away.

Trimming removed 3 bases from V and 4 bases from J; the gene matches leave 5 bases unexplained. The CDR3, from cysteine to phenylalanine, totals 14 residues. Of the read, only the CDR3 DNA is kept; its 42 bases are in frame from base 1. CDR1 is given as DFQATT and CDR2 as SNEGSKA, both from the germline V gene (reference sequence). The TCR comes from a man aged 30 to 45 in good health. The chain joins TRBV20-1 to TRBJ2-5, with TRBD2 matching 10 junction bases. The sequenced material came from blood. The base sequence is TGCAGTGCTAGCTCCACTAGCGGGGTAGAGACCCAGTACTTC. Its coded protein is CSASSTSGVETQYF.